The 22 T cell receptor beta chains given below trace back to one sample, sequenced in a study of blood T cell repertoires in COVID-19. Sequencing used immunoSEQ multiplex PCR; TCRdb keeps in-frame clones, though not all of them. The sample consists of 100,000 to 150,000 clones, around 84% of them appearing once. Material for sequencing was PBMCs or T cells enriched from blood (not recorded which). These receptors came from a man aged 40-55 years with acute COVID-19.

This clone has only a few counts. The chain uses TRBV20-1 and TRBJ1-2; D ambiguous. The CDR3 extends over 11 amino acids. Between the trimmed V and J ends, which lost 6 bases and 3 bases, there was a span of 8 bases. Germline V CDR1 and CDR2: DFQATT, SNEGSKA (reference sequence). CDR3 loop: CSAATDYGYTF. CDR3 DNA: TGCAGTGCCGCCACAGACTATGGCTACACCTTC.

In DNA form, the CDR3 reads TGTGCCAGCAGCTTGTCCGGACTTCCGAACACTGAAGCTTTCTTT. Protein: CASSLSGLPNTEAFF. The chain links TRBV7-2 to TRBJ1-1; no firm D call. The CDR3 is 15 amino acids. Germline V gives CDR1 SGHTA, CDR2 FQGNSA. V was pared by 3 bases and J by 1 base, with 12 bases between.

This chain connects TRBV7-2 to TRBJ1-1; D is uncertain. CDR3 length: 13 amino acids. Germline V gene data show CDR1 as SGHTA and CDR2 as FQGNSA. Trimming removed 5 bases from V and 5 bases from J, with 12 bases in between. CDR3 amino acids: CASSVDPGTEAFF. CDR3 DNA: TGTGCCAGCAGCGTTGACCCCGGGACTGAAGCTTTCTTT.

This chain uses TRBV6-5 with TRBJ1-2, with D perhaps matching TRBD1 (5 bases). Looked up from germline, CDR1 is MNHEY and CDR2 is SVGAGI. V lost 3 bases, J lost 7 bases, and 12 bases lay in between. The CDR3 runs to 13 residues. The CDR3 reads CASSYIGGRGYTF. In DNA, the CDR3 is TGTGCCAGCAGTTATATCGGGGGTCGTGGCTACACCTTC.

J is TRBJ1-2 and V is TRBV7-3; maybe TRBD1 (6 bases). Trimming stripped 4 bases from V and 6 bases from J, with 12 bases between. This CDR3 is built from 13 residues. The V gene's germline CDR1 is SGHTA and CDR2 FQGTGA. The DNA for the CDR3 is TGTGCCAGCAGCTCACAACAGGGCGATGGCTACACCTTC. It codes for CASSSQQGDGYTF.

The chain employs TRBV28 and TRBJ2-4; D is possibly TRBD2 (5 bases). This CDR3 region has 18 residues. Germline loops: CDR1 MDHEN, CDR2 SYDVKM. Trimming took 5 bases from V and 1 from J, leaving 21 bases between them. CDR3 DNA sequence: TGTGCCAGCAGTCGAGTGGGAGTTTCAATTAGTGCCAAAAACATTCAGTACTTC. Amino acids: CASSRVGVSISAKNIQYF.

The chain recombines TRBV28 with TRBJ2-7, with TRBD1 identical over 9 bases. Germline V gene data show CDR1 as MDHEN and CDR2 as SYDVKM. This CDR3 has 14 residues. V gave up 5 bases and J gave up 3 bases; unmatched junction bases: 5. The CDR3 is CASSLRQGDYEQYF. The CDR3 coding sequence is TGTGCCAGCAGTCTCCGACAGGGGGACTACGAGCAGTACTTC.

The chain joins TRBV18 to TRBJ1-1, with D possibly being TRBD1 (5 bases). This CDR3 spans 13 amino acids. CDR1 is KGHSH and CDR2 is LQKENI in the germline V gene. Trimming removed 1 base at V and 6 bases at J, with 9 bases between. This CDR3 is CASSPQGIAEAFF. CDR3 sequence (DNA): TGTGCCAGCTCACCACAGGGGATCGCTGAAGCTTTCTTT.

The chain joins TRBV7-8 to TRBJ1-1; 8 bases line up with TRBD1. J lost 3 bases, V lost 4 bases, and 7 bases had no gene match. Per the germline V gene, CDR1 is SGHVS and CDR2 is FQNEAQ. This CDR3 contains 15 residues. As DNA, the CDR3 is TGTGCCAGCAGCTCACGAGGACAGGGATACACTGAAGCTTTCTTT. Its protein product is CASSSRGQGYTEAFF.

As DNA, the CDR3 is TGTGCCAGCAGCGTGGGACAGGGGGGAAATGAGCAGTTCTTC. Translating gives CASSVGQGGNEQFF. The rearrangement uses TRBV2 and TRBJ2-1; 11 nucleotides agree with TRBD1. Germline assignment: CDR1 SNHLY and CDR2 FYNNEI. Germline trimming cut 6 bases from V and 7 bases from J; bases unmatched to any gene: 5. CDR3 size: 14 residues.

This clone was seen a single time. The rearrangement links TRBV13 to TRBJ1-2; D gene unclear. The CDR3 loop spans 15 amino acids. Trimming left V 5 bases short and J 3 bases short, with 16 bases between. The germline CDR1 and CDR2 sequences are PRHDT and FYEKMQ (reference sequence). Here the CDR3 DNA reads TGTGCCAGCAGCCCCCCCCGAGCGGGTTACTATGGCTACACCTTC. Its protein product is CASSPPRAGYYGYTF.

The chain joins TRBV27 to TRBJ2-3, with 7 nucleotides matching TRBD1. Germline V CDR1 and CDR2: MNHEY, SMNVEV (reference sequence). This CDR3 contains 16 residues. With 5 bases clipped from V and 5 bases from J, the junction kept 13 bases outside the gene matches. The CDR3 DNA reads TGTGCCAGCAGTACAGGGGTAAGACCGGGTGGAGATACGCAGTATTTT. It yields the protein CASSTGVRPGGDTQYF.

The chain employs TRBV5-1 and TRBJ2-2; D call uncertain. The V gene lost 2 bases and the J gene lost 1 base, with 15 bases spanning the gap. CDR1 SGHRS and CDR2 YFSETQ come from the germline V gene. This CDR3 region has 17 residues. The CDR3 DNA follows: TGCGCCAGCAGCTTTCTTGGCCCCAATTTGAACACCGGGGAGCTGTTTTTT. Protein sequence: CASSFLGPNLNTGELFF.

This rearrangement joins TRBV6-5 to TRBJ2-7; 12 bases align to TRBD1. The CDR3 is 13 amino acids. Germline trimming cut 4 bases from V and 10 bases from J; bases unmatched to any gene: 5. CDR1 MNHEY and CDR2 SVGAGI come from the germline V gene. The CDR3 sequence: CASSSQGQGAQYF. Here the CDR3 DNA reads TGTGCCAGCAGTTCTCAGGGACAGGGGGCCCAGTACTTC.

This sequence joins TRBV2 and TRBJ2-1; possible D gene TRBD2, 5 bases. The CDR3 extends over 15 amino acids. Germline CDR1 is SNHLY and CDR2 is FYNNEI. V was trimmed by 8 bases and J by 10 bases, leaving 24 bases between them. DNA for the CDR3: TGTGCCAGCTGGCCCGGACTCAACCCGACGGGAGAGCAGTTCTTC. It codes for CASWPGLNPTGEQFF.

The chain is built from TRBV9 and TRBJ1-1, with a tentative D call TRBD1 (5 bases). V gave up 4 bases and J gave up 4 bases, with 11 bases separating them. This CDR3 spans 13 amino acids. Looked up from germline, CDR1 is SGDLS and CDR2 is YYNGEE. For the CDR3, the DNA is TGTGCCAGCAGCTTGACAGAGAGCACTGAAGCTTTCTTT. This sequence encodes CASSLTESTEAFF.

The chain recombines TRBV18 with TRBJ2-1, with 10 positions matching TRBD2. The V gene end was trimmed by 6 bases and the J gene end by 3 bases; junction bases not matched to a gene: 8. Germline V gene data show CDR1 as KGHSH and CDR2 as LQKENI. This CDR3 spans 16 amino acids. The CDR3 DNA sequence: TGTGCCAGCTCTTCTGGACTAGCGGTGAGCTACAATGAGCAGTTCTTC. Protein sequence: CASSSGLAVSYNEQFF.

This clone appeared a single time. The rearrangement uses TRBV6-6 and TRBJ2-5, with TRBD1 matching 8 bases. The trim removed 2 bases at V and 4 bases at J, leaving 9 bases unmatched. The germline V gene encodes CDR1 MNHNY and CDR2 SVGAGI (reference sequence). The CDR3 has 16 residues. CDR3 coding DNA: TGTGCCAGCAGTTACCTTTACTCAGGGGGCGGAGAGACCCAGTACTTC. Residues: CASSYLYSGGGETQYF.

V usage is TRBV2 and J usage is TRBJ2-1; the D gene is possibly TRBD1 (6 bases). V lost 6 bases and J 9 bases, leaving 27 bases between the germline ends. Germline lookup yields CDR1 SNHLY and CDR2 FYNNEI. The CDR3 extends over 17 amino acids. CDR3 coding DNA: TGTGCCAGCAGGGGTTGGACCGGGACATCTTTGGCGGGTGAGCAGTTCTTC. Protein: CASRGWTGTSLAGEQFF.

The CDR3 here is CASLQGQGFLSSYNEQFF. CDR3 nucleotides: TGTGCCAGTCTACAAGGACAGGGGTTCCTGAGCTCCTACAATGAGCAGTTCTTC. The rearrangement links TRBV7-9 to TRBJ2-1; 9 bases line up with TRBD1. CDR1 SEHNR and CDR2 FQNEAQ come from the germline V gene (reference sequence). The CDR3 is made up of 18 amino acids. Losses at the gene ends were 9 bases for V and 0 bases for J; bases not matched to a gene: 15.

The chain is built from TRBV9 and TRBJ2-5; the match to TRBD2 covers 9 bases. The CDR3 length is 16 residues. Germline V gene data show CDR1 as SGDLS and CDR2 as YYNGEE. After removal of 0 bases from V and 5 bases from J, the junction contained 8 bases not matched to a gene. The CDR3 DNA reads TGTGCCAGCAGCGTAGGCCTAGCGGGAAATGAGGAGACCCAGTACTTC. Its protein product is CASSVGLAGNEETQYF.

The rearrangement uses TRBV29-1 and TRBJ2-1; tentatively, D is TRBD1 (5 bases). The CDR3 covers 16 residues. The ends were cut back, 0 bases at V and 1 base at J, with 13 bases in the middle. Germline CDR1 SQVTM, CDR2 ANQGSEA. CDR3 DNA sequence: TGCAGCGTTGAAGATAGCAAGGGGCAATCCTACAATGAGCAGTTCTTC. This sequence encodes CSVEDSKGQSYNEQFF.